This T cell receptor (beta chain) appears in the sequencing data of a study of blood T cell repertoires in COVID-19. Across the study: Donors in the United States, Italy and Spain gave samples during acute or convalescent COVID-19. Sample material is recorded as cDNA or gDNA derived from T cells, B-cell-depleted T cells, or PBMCs.

Original methodology: Estimates of nucleated cell counts were drawn from the amplification of reference gene primers. Measured with immunoSEQ multiplex PCR; TCRdb has only the in-frame clones, and not every one. V, J and clone size are taken as reported in that table, and D and trimming were inferred from the DNA itself. The data contain fewer than 150,000 clones, 85% to 90% of them singletons. The TCR was taken from a woman in her 40s with acute or convalescent COVID-19. The specimen was peripheral blood.

CDR3 sequence reads: CASREGQAVGEKLFF. The DNA for the CDR3 is TGTGCCAGCAGGGAAGGACAGGCGGTAGGGGAAAAACTGTTTTTT. V gene TRBV7-9 combines with J gene TRBJ1-4; 7 bases are shared with TRBD1. The J segment lost 8 bases and the V segment lost 6 bases, leaving 12 bases of the junction unmatched. CDR1 SEHNR and CDR2 FQNEAQ come from the germline V gene (reference sequence). CDR3 length equals 15 residues.